The entry below describes one T cell receptor beta chain. The data derive from a study of blood T cell repertoires in COVID-19. This CDR3 has 14 amino acids. V dropped 6 bases and J dropped 7; count of bases not matched to a gene: 5. Germline V lookup: CDR1 MNHEY, CDR2 SMNVEV (reference sequence). Assay used: immunoSEQ multiplex PCR; TCRdb lists only in-frame clones, some missing. The top ten hold 3.9% of the sample, which has some 290,000 clones, more than 90% seen once. The gene calls are TRBV27 and TRBJ1-4, with 10 bases identical to TRBD1. What was sequenced was PBMCs or T cells enriched from blood (not recorded which). The TCR was taken from a woman between 25 and 40 years old who had been exposed to COVID-19. The CDR3: CASSKGQGIEKLFF. CDR3 coding DNA: TGTGCCAGCAGCAAGGGACAGGGGATTGAAAAACTGTTTTTT.